Listed below are T cell receptor beta chains from one sample, sequenced in a study of blood T cell repertoires in COVID-19. Measured with immunoSEQ multiplex PCR; TCRdb has only the in-frame clones, and not every one. The table records some 360,000 clones, around nine tenths of them present only once. The specimen sequenced was PBMCs or T cells enriched from blood (not recorded which). The receptors were gathered from a woman aged 25 to 39 who had been exposed to COVID-19. CDR3s include the opening cysteine and the closing phenylalanine or tryptophan. Fields, in order: clone size, V gene, J gene, D gene, CDR3 DNA, CDR3 protein. D genes are given only for firm matches. Clone sizes are given selectively: once, few, many, or a class where the clone is expanded.

NA	TRBV12-3/TRBV12-4	TRBJ2-7	NA	TGTGCCAGCAGTTTACATTTCTACGAGCAGTACTTC	CASSLHFYEQYF
NA	TRBV28	TRBJ2-1	TRBD2	TGTGCCAGCAGGGAAGCGGGAGGGGGAGTAAATGAGCAGTTCTTC	CASREAGGGVNEQFF
NA	TRBV5-1	TRBJ2-3	TRBD2	TGCGCCAGCAGCTTGGTCAGCGGGAGAGGCACAGATACGCAGTATTTT	CASSLVSGRGTDTQYF
NA	TRBV6-5	TRBJ2-7	NA	TGTGCCAGCTCCTCAATTGGGGGACAATACTACGAGCAGTACTTC	CASSSIGGQYYEQYF
NA	TRBV6-5	TRBJ1-2	TRBD1	TGTGCCAGCAGTACAGGGGGCGTCGGCTATGGCTACACCTTC	CASSTGGVGYGYTF
NA	TRBV7-2	TRBJ2-1	NA	TGTGCCAGCAGCTTAGCGAGGGACAATGAGCAGTTCTTC	CASSLARDNEQFF
NA	TRBV3-1/TRBV3-2	TRBJ2-5	NA	TGTGCCAGCAGCCCTAGGGACCAAGCGGGTCAAGAGACCCAGTACTTC	CASSPRDQAGQETQYF
NA	TRBV18	TRBJ2-2	TRBD2	TGTGCCAGCTCACCCCAAAAACCGGGACTAGCGGGGGAGCTGTTTTTT	CASSPQKPGLAGELFF
once	TRBV28	TRBJ2-1	TRBD2	TGTGCCAGCAGTTTCGGCGGGAGCTACAATGAGCAGTTCTTC	CASSFGGSYNEQFF
NA	TRBV27	TRBJ1-4	TRBD1	TGTGCCACCTCGAGACAGGGGACAATTACTAATGAAAAACTGTTTTTT	CATSRQGTITNEKLFF
NA	TRBV5-1	TRBJ2-7	NA	TGCGCCAGCAGCTTGAACGTCATCCACGAGACCTACGAGCAGTACTTC	CASSLNVIHETYEQYF
few	TRBV5-1	TRBJ2-2	NA	TGCGCCAGCAGCTTGTTTTTAGCGGATCCAAGACGGGGGAACGGGGAGCTGTTTTTT	CASSLFLADPRRGNGELFF
NA	TRBV6-5	TRBJ1-1	NA	TGTGCCAGGGGGTTCACGGGGGGCACTGAAGCTTTCTTT	CARGFTGGTEAFF
NA	TRBV7-3	TRBJ2-1	TRBD1	TGTGCCAGCAGCTTAAAGAACAGGGGTTATGAGCAGTTCTTC	CASSLKNRGYEQFF
NA	TRBV28	TRBJ1-2	NA	TGTGCCACCCGGACAGCCCTAAGCTACACCTTC	CATRTALSYTF
NA	TRBV28	TRBJ2-1	NA	TGTGCCAGCAGTTTTGAGTACCTCTCCTACAATGAGCAGTTCTTC	CASSFEYLSYNEQFF
NA	TRBV28	TRBJ2-7	TRBD2	TGTGCCAGCAGTTTATTTCCGTACGGGGACGATGCCCGGGACTACTCCTACGAGCAGTACTTC	CASSLFPYGDDARDYSYEQYF
NA	TRBV2	TRBJ2-7	NA	TGTGCCAGCAGCGCAGCGGAGCCCCCATACGAGCAGTACTTC	CASSAAEPPYEQYF
NA	TRBV10-1	TRBJ2-2	NA	TGCGCCAGCAGTGAGTCGGATCAGGGCGCAAACACCGGGGAGCTGTTTTTT	CASSESDQGANTGELFF